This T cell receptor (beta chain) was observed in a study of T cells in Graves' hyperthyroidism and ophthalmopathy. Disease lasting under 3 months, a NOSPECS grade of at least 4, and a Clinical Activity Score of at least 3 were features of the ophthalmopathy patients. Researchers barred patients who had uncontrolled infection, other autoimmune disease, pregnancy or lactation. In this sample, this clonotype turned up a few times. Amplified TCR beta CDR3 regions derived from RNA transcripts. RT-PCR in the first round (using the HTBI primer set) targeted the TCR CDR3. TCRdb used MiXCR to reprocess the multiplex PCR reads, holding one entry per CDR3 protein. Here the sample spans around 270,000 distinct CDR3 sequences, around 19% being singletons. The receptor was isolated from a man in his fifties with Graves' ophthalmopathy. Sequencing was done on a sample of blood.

The chain's CDR3 is CASSLAGSIYNEQFF. CDR3 nucleotides: TGCGCCAGCAGTTTAGCGGGGTCAATCTACAATGAGCAGTTCTTC. V is TRBV5-1 and J is TRBJ2-1; 8 nucleotides line up with TRBD2. Germline V gene data show CDR1 as SGHRS and CDR2 as YFSETQ. The trim removed 5 bases at V and 3 bases at J, leaving 7 bases unmatched. The CDR3 contains 15 residues.